These 19 T cell receptor beta chains originate from one sample sequenced in a study of CXCR3-negative and CXCR3-positive naive CD8 T cells. UMI-labeled 5' RACE TRB cDNA libraries were prepared from the cells. TCRdb re-analyzed the 5' RACE reads; it lists each CDR3 protein once, without DNA. This listing includes 37,000 or so distinct CDR3 sequences. The source material was memory CD8+ T cells from blood. All receptors derive from a human donor in good health. Some clones in this sample may be carry-over from other donors' samples.

The V call is TRBV27, the J call TRBJ1-5; without DNA, the TCRdb call of TRBD1 cannot be checked. From germline, CDR1 is MNHEY and CDR2 SMNVEV (reference sequence). The CDR3 runs 15 residues. Here the CDR3 reads CASSLGQGTSQPQHF.

J is TRBJ2-7 and V is TRBV7-2; with no DNA, the TCRdb D assignment of TRBD1 cannot be verified. Germline values: CDR1 SGHTA, CDR2 FQGNSA. CDR3 size: 16 residues. This CDR3 reads CASSFMGLGAAYEQYF.

The chain couples TRBV20-1 to TRBJ1-5; checking the TCRdb D call of TRBD1 is not possible without DNA. Looked up from germline, CDR1 is DFQATT and CDR2 is SNEGSKA (reference sequence). The CDR3 is 14 residues long. The CDR3 is CSAREGGTYQPQHF.

V usage is TRBV21-1 and J usage is TRBJ2-7; TCRdb's D call, TRBD1, is unchecked because there is no DNA. TRBV21-1 is a pseudogene. The CDR3 is 17 residues long. CDR3 sequence reads: CASNQNTGTGLSYEQYF.

The rearrangement uses TRBV12-3 or TRBV12-4 and TRBJ2-7; TCRdb outputs TRBD2, but without DNA this stays unchecked. CDR3 length: 14 amino acids. This chain's CDR3 is CASSTRTSGYEQYF.

The chain combines TRBV9 with TRBJ1-2; TCRdb calls TRBD1, which cannot be checked without DNA. Germline V CDR1 and CDR2: SGDLS, YYNGEE. CDR3 size: 15 residues. The CDR3 sequence is CASSVAPGANYGYTF.

CDR3 residues: CSVESPDEQYF. This chain links TRBV29-1 with TRBJ2-7. Germline CDR1 is SQVTM and CDR2 is ANQGSEA. The CDR3 contains 11 residues.

The rearrangement links TRBV15 to TRBJ2-7; TCRdb selects TRBD1, and the lack of DNA leaves this call unchecked. In germline, CDR1 is LNHNV, CDR2 YYDKDF (reference sequence). The CDR3 is made up of 14 amino acids. The CDR3 protein is CATSSRDRGYEQYF. Together with reference TRBV15 and TRBJ2-7, the CDR3 gives the full variable domain: DAMVIQNPRYQVTQFGKPVTLSCSQTLNHNVMYWYQQKSSQAPKLLFHYYDKDFNNEADTPDNFQSRRPNTSFCFLDIRSPGLGDTAMYLCATSSRDRGYEQYFGPGTRLTVT.

The chain carries TRBV12-3 or TRBV12-4 and TRBJ2-1; TCRdb reports TRBD1, a call that lacks DNA to check it against. This CDR3 is 14 amino acids long. Here the CDR3 reads CASSPGIGINEQFF.

The V gene is TRBV7-9, the J gene TRBJ1-2; TCRdb calls TRBD1, which cannot be checked without DNA. The germline gives CDR1 SEHNR, CDR2 FQNEAQ (reference sequence). The CDR3 sequence is 15 residues long. This CDR3 reads CASSSAEGADYGYTF.

J is TRBJ2-3 and V is TRBV7-8; absent DNA, TCRdb's TRBD2 call cannot be checked. The CDR3 loop spans 16 amino acids. The V gene's germline CDR1 is SGHVS and CDR2 FQNEAQ. CDR3 sequence reads: CASSTPERGKTDTQYF.

The chain employs TRBV29-1 and TRBJ2-7; checking the TCRdb D call of TRBD1 is not possible without DNA. From germline, CDR1 is SQVTM and CDR2 ANQGSEA. This CDR3 has 12 residues. CDR3 loop: CSVEDPRGEQYF.

This chain links TRBV3-1 with TRBJ2-7. Per the germline V gene, CDR1 is LGHDT and CDR2 is YNNKEL (reference sequence). The CDR3 totals 12 residues. The CDR3 sequence is CASSPSSYEQYF.

The J gene is TRBJ1-1, the V gene TRBV5-1. CDR3 length: 14 residues. CDR1 SGHRS and CDR2 YFSETQ come from the germline V gene. The CDR3 here is CASSLFSGNTEAFF. Full variable domain (missing parts from reference TRBV5-1 and TRBJ1-1): KAGVTQTPRYLIKTRGQQVTLSCSPISGHRSVSWYQQTPGQGLQFLFEYFSETQRNKGNFPGRFSGRQFSNSRSEMNVSTLELGDSALYLCASSLFSGNTEAFFGQGTRLTVV.

The V gene is TRBV4-3, the J gene TRBJ2-1; TCRdb's D call, TRBD2, is unchecked because there is no DNA. The CDR3 length is 16 residues. Germline CDR1 LGHNA, CDR2 YSLEER. The chain's CDR3 is CASSQDPAGTYNEQFF.

The genes are TRBV11-3 and TRBJ2-1; the D gene TCRdb calls, TRBD2, cannot be checked with no DNA. The germline CDR1 and CDR2 sequences are SGHNT and YENEEA. This CDR3 has 16 residues. The CDR3 here is CASSPSSGLDYNEQFF.

The V call is TRBV6-2 or TRBV6-3, the J call TRBJ2-1; TCRdb indicates TRBD2, and absent DNA this call remains unverified. The CDR3 covers 15 residues. Germline CDR1 is MNHEY and CDR2 is SVGEGT. CDR3 sequence reads: CASSLGTSGANEQFF.

This chain links TRBV7-3 with TRBJ2-3; no DNA is available, so the TRBD1 call from TCRdb remains unchecked. The V gene's germline CDR1 is SGHTA and CDR2 FQGTGA. This CDR3 has 14 amino acids. CDR3 residues: CASSSWDRRDTQYF.

This chain links TRBV6-2 or TRBV6-3 with TRBJ2-1; TCRdb's D call, TRBD2, is unchecked because there is no DNA. CDR1 is MNHEY, CDR2 SVGEGT, per germline. CDR3 length: 17 residues. CDR3 region: CASSRQLASVSYNEQFF.